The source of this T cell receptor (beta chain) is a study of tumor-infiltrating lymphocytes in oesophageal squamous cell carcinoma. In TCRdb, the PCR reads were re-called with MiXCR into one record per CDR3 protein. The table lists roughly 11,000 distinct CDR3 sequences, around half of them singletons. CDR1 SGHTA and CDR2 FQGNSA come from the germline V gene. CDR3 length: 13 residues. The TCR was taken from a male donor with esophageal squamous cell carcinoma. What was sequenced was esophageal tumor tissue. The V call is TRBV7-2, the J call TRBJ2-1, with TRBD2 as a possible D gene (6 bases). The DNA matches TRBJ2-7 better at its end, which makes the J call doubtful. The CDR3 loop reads CASSGGRSYEQYF. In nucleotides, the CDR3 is TGTGCCAGCAGCGGGGGGAGATCCTACGAGCAGTACTTC.